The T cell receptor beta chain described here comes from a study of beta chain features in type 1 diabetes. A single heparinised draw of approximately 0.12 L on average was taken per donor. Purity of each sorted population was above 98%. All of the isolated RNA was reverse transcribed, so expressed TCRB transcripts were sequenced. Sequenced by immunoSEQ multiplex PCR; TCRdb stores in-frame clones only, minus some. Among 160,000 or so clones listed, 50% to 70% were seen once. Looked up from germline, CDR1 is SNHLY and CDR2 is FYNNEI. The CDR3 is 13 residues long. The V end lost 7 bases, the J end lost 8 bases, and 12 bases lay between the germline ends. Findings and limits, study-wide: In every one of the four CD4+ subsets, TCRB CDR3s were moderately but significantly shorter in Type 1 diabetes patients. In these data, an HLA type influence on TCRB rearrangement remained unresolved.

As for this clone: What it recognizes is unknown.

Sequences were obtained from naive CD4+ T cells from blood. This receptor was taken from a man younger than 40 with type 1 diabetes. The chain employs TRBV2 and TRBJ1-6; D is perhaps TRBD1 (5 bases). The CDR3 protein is CASTEQGDSPLHF. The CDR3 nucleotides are TGTGCCAGCACAGAACAAGGGGATTCACCCCTCCACTTT.